Listed below are T cell receptor beta chains from one sample, sequenced in a study of blood T cell repertoires in COVID-19. This table comes from immunoSEQ multiplex PCR, and its TCRdb copy is limited to in-frame clones, with some not included. There are roughly 230,000 clones in the sample; roughly 87% occur only once, and 4% to 5% lies in the top ten. Sequenced sample: peripheral blood. The receptors here all came from a woman in her thirties or forties who had recovered from COVID-19. Both conserved end residues are part of each CDR3. The D gene is left open where the match is weak. Clone size is stated in some rows and not others, as once, few, many or a class when expanded.

>TRBJ1-6|17|TRBV6-4|NA|TRBD1
TGTGCCAGCAGTGACCCCGGACAGGGAGGGAGGGATTCACCCCTCCACTTT
CASSDPGQGGRDSPLHF
>TRBJ1-1|14|TRBV28|NA|TRBD1
TGTGCCAGCCTACCCCCCGTAACAGGGGTAAAAGCTTTCTTT
CASLPPVTGVKAFF
>TRBJ2-2|14|TRBV5-1|NA|NA
TGCGCCAGCAGCTTGGAGGGGGGGCCGAGGGAGCTGTTTTTT
CASSLEGGPRELFF
>TRBJ2-3|15|TRBV5-6|NA|TRBD1
TGTGCCAGCAGCCCGGACAGGGGCCCCACAGATACGCAGTATTTT
CASSPDRGPTDTQYF
>TRBJ1-1|11|TRBV28|NA|NA
TGTGCCAGCAGTTTCAGGACTGAAGCTTTCTTT
CASSFRTEAFF
>TRBJ2-3|16|TRBV6-2/TRBV6-3|NA|NA
TGTGCCAGCAGCCCTGGAAGCGGGCTCGGCACAGATACGCAGTATTTT
CASSPGSGLGTDTQYF
>TRBJ2-7|11|TRBV7-6|NA|NA
TGTGCCAGCAGCCTGGGAGAAGAGCAGTACTTC
CASSLGEEQYF
>TRBJ1-4|12|TRBV6-1|NA|NA
TGTGCCAGCAGTGAAGCGAGTCGAAAACTGTTTTTT
CASSEASRKLFF
>TRBJ2-2|15|TRBV5-1|NA|TRBD1
TGCGCCAGCATTCTCGGGACAGCCAACACCGGGGAGCTGTTTTTT
CASILGTANTGELFF
>TRBJ2-1|13|TRBV29-1|NA|TRBD2
TGCAGCGTTGGACGGGGGAGGGCCACTGAGCAGTTCTTC
CSVGRGRATEQFF
>TRBJ1-5|16|TRBV4-3|NA|TRBD1
TGCGCCAGCAGCCGGTCGCGAGACAGGGAAGGTCAGCCCCAGCATTTT
CASSRSRDREGQPQHF
>TRBJ2-1|15|TRBV18|NA|TRBD2
TGTGCCAGCTCACCTCTCGGACTAGCCCCCAATGAGCAGTTCTTC
CASSPLGLAPNEQFF
>TRBJ2-2|17|TRBV3-1/TRBV3-2|once|NA
TGTGCCAGCAGCCACCTCCGCGGGCTCACATCAACCGGGGAGCTGTTTTTT
CASSHLRGLTSTGELFF
>TRBJ2-4|16|TRBV9|NA|NA
TGTGCCAGCAGCGCGGGGTACACAGGGGAGGAAAACATTCAGTACTTC
CASSAGYTGEENIQYF
>TRBJ2-7|16|TRBV5-1|NA|TRBD1
TGCGCCAGCAGCTTGGGACCCCAGGGGGCCACCTACGAGCAGTACTTC
CASSLGPQGATYEQYF
>TRBJ2-5|14|TRBV6-5|NA|NA
TGTGCCAGCAGTTACGAACAGAACCAAGAGACCCAGTACTTC
CASSYEQNQETQYF
>TRBJ1-2|16|TRBV6-6|NA|TRBD1
TGTGCCAGCAGTTATACTATGGGACAGGGGGACTATGGCTACACCTTC
CASSYTMGQGDYGYTF
>TRBJ1-5|16|TRBV5-4|NA|NA
TGTGCCAGCAGCTTGTACAGGGCGAGGAGAGGACAGCCCCAGCATTTT
CASSLYRARRGQPQHF
>TRBJ2-1|13|TRBV21-1|NA|NA
TGTGCCAGCACTCTTCCCCGGGACAATGAGCAGTTCTTC
CASTLPRDNEQFF
>TRBJ1-2|13|TRBV12-3/TRBV12-4|NA|NA
TGTGCCAGCGGGGGGTCGGGGGACTATGGCTACACCTTC
CASGGSGDYGYTF
>TRBJ2-3|13|TRBV19|NA|NA
TGTGCCAGTAGCAGGACAAACACAGATACGCAGTATTTT
CASSRTNTDTQYF
>TRBJ2-1|14|TRBV11-3|NA|TRBD2
TGTGCCAGCAGCCCGAGGACTAGCGGGGGTGAGCAGTTCTTC
CASSPRTSGGEQFF
>TRBJ1-5|15|TRBV18|NA|NA
TGTGCCAGCTCACCCCTGGAGGGAGTTGGTCAGCCCCAGCATTTT
CASSPLEGVGQPQHF
>TRBJ1-1|16|TRBV12-2|NA|NA
TGTGCAAGTCGCTCGACTCCGGGACAGGGGAACACTGAAGCTTTCTTT
CASRSTPGQGNTEAFF
>TRBJ2-7|15|TRBV9|NA|TRBD2
TGTGCCAGCAGCGTTGCCGGGGGGGCTCTGGGCGAGCAGTACTTC
CASSVAGGALGEQYF
>TRBJ2-2|14|TRBV25-1|once|NA
TGTGCCAGCAGTGAATTTGGGGGACACCGGGGAGCCATTTTT
CASSEFGGHRGAIF
>TRBJ2-4|15|TRBV5-6|NA|NA
TGTGCCAGCAACCAACTCAGCGGGGCCAAAAACATTCAGTACTTC
CASNQLSGAKNIQYF
>TRBJ1-1|14|TRBV6-2/TRBV6-3|NA|TRBD1
TGTGCCAGCAGTTACTTGACAGGGGGAACTGAAGCTTTCTTT
CASSYLTGGTEAFF
>TRBJ2-5|16|TRBV5-8|NA|NA
TGTGCCAGCAGCTTGGGAGAGGGCTCCCGGGTAGAGACCCAGTACTTC
CASSLGEGSRVETQYF
>TRBJ2-4|14|TRBV18|NA|NA
TGTGCCAGCTCACAAGAACTAGCCAAAAACATTCAGTACTTC
CASSQELAKNIQYF
>TRBJ2-1|14|TRBV11-2|NA|TRBD2
TGTGCCAGCAGCCGTAGCGGGAGGGCCCATGAGCAGTTCTTC
CASSRSGRAHEQFF
>TRBJ1-1|11|TRBV11-2|NA|NA
TGTGCCAGCAGCCATCGGACTGAAGCTTTCTTT
CASSHRTEAFF
>TRBJ1-5|16|TRBV5-6|NA|TRBD1
TGTGCCAGCAGCCTAAACAGGGGGCTGAGCAATCAGCCCCAGCATTTT
CASSLNRGLSNQPQHF
>TRBJ1-1|17|TRBV13|NA|NA
TGTGCCAGCAGCTATAAGGGGGTTATGGGGGTGAACACTGAAGCTTTCTTT
CASSYKGVMGVNTEAFF
>TRBJ2-7|15|TRBV28|NA|TRBD1
TGTGCCAGCAGGACCGGGACAGGCGAGCTGTACGAGCAGTACTTC
CASRTGTGELYEQYF
>TRBJ2-3|15|TRBV19|NA|NA
TGTGCCAGCCGCCAATCGTATTTAGGCACAGATACGCAGTATTTT
CASRQSYLGTDTQYF
>TRBJ2-3|12|TRBV11-2|NA|NA
TGTGCCAGCAGACAGAGCGGGGATACGCAGTATTTT
CASRQSGDTQYF
>TRBJ2-2|14|TRBV6-2/TRBV6-3|NA|TRBD2
TGTGCCAGCAGTCAAGGCGGGAGACCCGGGGAGCTGTTTTTT
CASSQGGRPGELFF
>TRBJ2-5|16|TRBV18|NA|TRBD2
TGTGCCAGCTCACCGAAGAAGCGGGACTCCCAGGAGACCCAGTACTTC
CASSPKKRDSQETQYF
>TRBJ1-2|16|TRBV5-6|NA|TRBD1
TGTGCCAGCAACCCTACCACAGGGGCCTTTTTCTATGGCTACACCTTC
CASNPTTGAFFYGYTF
>TRBJ2-5|13|TRBV19|NA|TRBD2
TGTGCCAGTAGTGGTCCGGGAGGGGAGACCCAGTACTTC
CASSGPGGETQYF
>TRBJ2-5|16|TRBV21-1|NA|NA
TGTGCCAGCAGCAATTTCCGTGTCAGGGAAGAAGAGACCCAGTACTTC
CASSNFRVREEETQYF
>TRBJ2-7|14|TRBV9|NA|TRBD2
TGTGCCAGCAGTGTAGCGGGGGGACCCTACGAGCAGTACTTC
CASSVAGGPYEQYF
>TRBJ1-3|14|TRBV18|NA|NA
TGTGCCAGCTCACCCCAGGGATCTGGAAACACCATATATTTT
CASSPQGSGNTIYF
>TRBJ2-1|15|TRBV5-1|NA|TRBD1
TGCGCCAGCAGCTTGGACAGGGGTACCTACAATGAGCAGTTCTTC
CASSLDRGTYNEQFF
>TRBJ2-3|16|TRBV19|NA|NA
TGTGCCAGTAGTATGCCCAGCGGAACTAGCACAGATACGCAGTATTTT
CASSMPSGTSTDTQYF
>TRBJ2-1|18|TRBV3-1/TRBV3-2|NA|NA
TGTGCCAGCAGCCAAGGTTACCAGCGTTCCCGGGTCGTAAATGAGCAGTTCTTC
CASSQGYQRSRVVNEQFF
>TRBJ1-1|15|TRBV4-2|few|NA
TGTGCCAGCAGCCAAGGGGAGGGGGAGGTGACTGAAGCTTTCTTT
CASSQGEGEVTEAFF
>TRBJ2-1|15|TRBV7-9|NA|NA
TGTGCCAGCACCCTGGTGGGGGGGGACAACAATGAGCAGTTCTTC
CASTLVGGDNNEQFF
>TRBJ2-1|15|TRBV4-2|once|NA
TGTGCCAGCAGCCAAGTGACAGCATTAGGGAATGAGCAGTTCTTC
CASSQVTALGNEQFF